What follows are 23 T cell receptor beta chains derived from one specimen sequenced in a study of blood T cell repertoires in COVID-19. Only in-frame clones appear in the TCRdb table, and some are missing; sequencing was by immunoSEQ multiplex PCR. Of roughly 74,000 clones in the sample, about 90% were seen once. Sequenced material: peripheral blood. All receptors derive from a woman of 80 years or more with active or convalescent COVID-19.

In its sample, this clone was seen once. V and J are TRBV5-1 and TRBJ2-5, with D possibly TRBD2 on 7 matching bases. The CDR3 consists of 15 residues. Trimming stripped 10 bases from V and 2 bases from J, with 21 bases between. Germline-derived CDR1 and CDR2 are SGHRS and YFSETQ. CDR3 nucleotide sequence: TGCGCCTCCAGCTTGGGAGGGGGTACTCAAGAGACCCAGTACTTC. Amino acids: CASSLGGGTQETQYF.

The chain joins TRBV6-4 to TRBJ1-5; weak D call: TRBD1 (5 bases). Trimming pared 3 bases from V and 6 bases from J, leaving 9 bases between. Germline CDR1 reads MRHNA; CDR2 reads SNTAGT. The CDR3 contains 13 residues. CDR3: CASSEFGGQPQHF. In nucleotides, the CDR3 is TGTGCCAGCAGTGAATTCGGGGGTCAGCCCCAGCATTTT.

This clone occurred once. The gene calls are TRBV6-2 or TRBV6-3 and TRBJ2-1, with 8 bases fitting TRBD2. Unmatched junction bases numbered 19, after V lost 6 bases and J lost 3 bases. This CDR3 spans 19 amino acids. Germline V lookup: CDR1 MNHEY, CDR2 SVGEGT. DNA of the CDR3: TGTGCCAGCAGCCCGAGGGGAGCTCTAGCGGGTTTTCGCTACAATGAGCAGTTCTTC. Translating gives CASSPRGALAGFRYNEQFF.

This clone was seen more than once but under ten times. V is TRBV13 and J is TRBJ1-1, with 7 positions matching TRBD1. Trimming cost V 5 bases and J 6 bases; bases outside gene matches: 12. Per germline, CDR1 PRHDT and CDR2 FYEKMQ (reference sequence). This CDR3 contains 15 residues. The CDR3 here is CASSPSLDRVPEAFF. The CDR3 bases are TGTGCCAGCAGCCCGAGCCTCGACAGGGTGCCTGAAGCTTTCTTT.

This chain connects TRBV5-1 to TRBJ2-1; 9 nucleotides match TRBD2. CDR1 and CDR2 (germline): SGHRS, YFSETQ. The CDR3 runs 15 residues. Trimming cost V 4 bases and J 8 bases; bases outside gene matches: 10. The CDR3 spells CASSQNVAGAHEQFF. The CDR3 bases are TGCGCCAGCAGCCAAAACGTAGCGGGAGCACATGAGCAGTTCTTC.

The V and J genes are TRBV24-1 and TRBJ2-5; D possibly corresponds to TRBD1 (6 bases). The CDR3 has 14 amino acids. CDR1 KGHDR and CDR2 SFDVKD come from the germline V gene. With 6 bases removed from V and 0 bases from J, the gap between germline ends came to 10 bases. CDR3 amino acids: CATSPWTDQETQYF. Written as DNA, the CDR3 is TGTGCCACCAGTCCCTGGACAGACCAAGAGACCCAGTACTTC.

The V call is TRBV30, the J call TRBJ1-1; TRBD1 might be the D (5 bases). CDR3 length: 16 amino acids. Deletions cut 2 bases from V and 3 bases from J, with 19 bases between. Germline CDR1 GTSNPN, CDR2 SVGIG (reference sequence). CDR3 protein: CAWSSGPRRSHTEAFF. The CDR3 bases are TGTGCCTGGAGTTCAGGGCCGCGAAGGTCGCACACTGAAGCTTTCTTT.

The chain has TRBV5-1 and TRBJ1-6; D ambiguous. V was clipped by 8 bases and J by 0 bases, with 6 bases between them. The CDR3 consists of 13 residues. Germline-derived CDR1 and CDR2 are SGHRS and YFSETQ. CDR3 DNA sequence: TGCGCCAGTCGGAGCTCCTATAATTCACCCCTCCACTTT. This codes for CASRSSYNSPLHF.

V and J are TRBV6-5 and TRBJ1-2, with D uncertain. This CDR3 is 13 amino acids long. V was shortened by 2 bases and J by 3 bases, with 7 bases between the two germline ends. CDR1 is MNHEY, CDR2 SVGAGI, per germline. The CDR3 sequence: CASSYPGDYGYTF. CDR3 in DNA: TGTGCCAGCAGTTACCCCGGAGACTATGGCTACACCTTC.

The chain uses TRBV6-5 and TRBJ2-7; 9 bases fit TRBD1. There are 13 residues in the CDR3. Germline V lookup: CDR1 MNHEY, CDR2 SVGAGI. The V gene end was trimmed by 6 bases and the J gene end by 1 base; junction bases not matched to a gene: 1. CDR3 sequence reads: CASRGTGSYEQYF. In nucleotides, the CDR3 is TGTGCCAGCAGGGGGACAGGGTCCTACGAGCAGTACTTC.

V usage is TRBV19 and J usage is TRBJ2-5, with TRBD1 matching 9 bases. This CDR3 has 14 residues. CDR1 and CDR2 from the germline V gene are LNHDA and SQIVND (reference sequence). The junction had 3 bases not matched to a gene; V was cut back by 5 bases and J by 2 bases. The CDR3 coding sequence is TGTGCCAGTAGTGGACAGGGGAGGCAAGAGACCCAGTACTTC. It is translated as CASSGQGRQETQYF.

The chain employs TRBV12-5 and TRBJ1-1; 7 positions match TRBD1. This CDR3 is 13 amino acids long. The germline CDR1 and CDR2 sequences are LGHNT and FRNRAP. J lost 9 bases, V lost 2 bases, and 6 bases had no gene match. DNA for the CDR3: TGTGCTAGTGGTTTGACGACAGGGATCCAAGCTTTCTTT. Translation gives CASGLTTGIQAFF.

The chain has TRBV12-3 or TRBV12-4 and TRBJ1-2; D call uncertain. The CDR3 totals 13 residues. V lost 5 bases, J lost 7 bases, and 14 bases lay in between. For the CDR3, the DNA is TGTGCCAGCAGTCCCGCCGGGCGGGGTGGCTACACCTTC. Protein product: CASSPAGRGGYTF.

J is TRBJ2-7 and V is TRBV11-2, with D possibly matching TRBD1 (5 bases). Germline CDR1 and CDR2: SGHAT and FQNNGV. Between the trimmed V and J ends, which lost 11 bases and 5 bases, there was a span of 19 bases. The CDR3 is 13 amino acids. The CDR3 sequence: CAGRVSGRHEQYF. CDR3 in DNA: TGTGCCGGAAGAGTGTCAGGGCGCCACGAGCAGTACTTC.

This chain uses TRBV7-3 with TRBJ1-3; possibly TRBD1 for D (6 bases). Germline V gene data show CDR1 as SGHTA and CDR2 as FQGTGA. The CDR3 has 16 residues. V was pared by 2 bases and J by 0 bases, with 11 bases between. The CDR3 bases are TGTGCCAGCAGCTTAGGGGGCGCGGTCTCTGGAAACACCATATATTTT. This sequence encodes CASSLGGAVSGNTIYF. Complete variable domain (other parts from reference TRBV7-3 and TRBJ1-3): GAGVSQTPSNKVTEKGKYVELRCDPISGHTALYWYRQSLGQGPEFLIYFQGTGAADDSGLPNDRFFAVRPEGSVSTLKIQRTERGDSAVYLCASSLGGAVSGNTIYFGEGSWLTVV.

The V and J genes are TRBV9 and TRBJ2-3; 9 bases align to TRBD1. Germline CDR1 is SGDLS and CDR2 is YYNGEE. V trimming: 4 bases; J trimming: 5 bases; junction bases outside the gene matches: 5. The CDR3 is 14 residues long. CDR3 DNA: TGTGCCAGCAGCCCCCGACAGGGGGGAGATACGCAGTATTTT. Translated, it gives CASSPRQGGDTQYF.

The rearrangement joins TRBV7-9 to TRBJ2-4, with TRBD2 matching over 10 bases. The CDR3 is made up of 14 amino acids. In germline, CDR1 is SEHNR, CDR2 FQNEAQ (reference sequence). V was pared by 4 bases and J by 5 bases, with 2 bases of the junction left unmatched. Here the CDR3 reads CASSSGTSENIQYF. In DNA, the CDR3 is TGTGCCAGCAGCTCGGGGACTAGCGAAAACATTCAGTACTTC.

A few counts support this clone. The V gene is TRBV2, the J gene TRBJ2-2; D is unclear. The germline CDR1 and CDR2 sequences are SNHLY and FYNNEI. V dropped 2 bases and J dropped 4 bases, with 5 bases sitting between them. The length of the CDR3 is 13 residues. Here the CDR3 reads CASSERSTGELFF. The DNA for the CDR3 is TGTGCCAGCAGTGAAAGGAGCACCGGGGAGCTGTTTTTT.

This clone was recorded once. The chain is built from TRBV18 and TRBJ2-3; D may be TRBD2 (5 bases). CDR3 length: 13 residues. The ends were cut back, 6 bases at V and 1 base at J, with 8 bases in the middle. Looked up from germline, CDR1 is KGHSH and CDR2 is LQKENI. CDR3 in amino acids: CASSLGGTDTQYF. CDR3 in DNA: TGTGCCAGCTCTCTCGGGGGCACAGATACGCAGTATTTT.

This clone was detected only a few times. This chain uses TRBV29-1 with TRBJ1-1; 8 bases map to TRBD1. The V and J ends lost 5 bases and 3 bases, in that order; junction bases with no gene match: 8. CDR3 length equals 14 residues. Germline V gives CDR1 SQVTM, CDR2 ANQGSEA. The CDR3 DNA is TGCAGCGTTACCCGGACAGGGTGGGACACTGAAGCTTTCTTT. Translating it yields CSVTRTGWDTEAFF.

The chain has TRBV11-3 and TRBJ2-5, with D maybe TRBD1 (6 bases). V was cut by 1 base and J by 0 bases, with 24 bases left in between. The CDR3 sequence is 20 residues long. Germline V CDR1 and CDR2: SGHNT, YENEEA. The CDR3 region is CASSLGGLAEGPLHQETQYF. CDR3 sequence (DNA): TGTGCCAGCAGCTTAGGGGGGCTAGCTGAGGGGCCCCTCCACCAAGAGACCCAGTACTTC.

The chain combines TRBV5-5 with TRBJ2-3; D gene ambiguous. This CDR3 comprises 12 residues. V lost 3 bases to trimming and J lost 4 bases, with 6 bases between them. The germline V gene has CDR1 SGHKS and CDR2 YYEKEE (reference sequence). CDR3 bases: TGTGCCAGCAGCTCCGAGGCAGATACGCAGTATTTT. Its translation: CASSSEADTQYF.

V and J are TRBV19 and TRBJ1-1; 10 nucleotides align to TRBD1. The germline V gene encodes CDR1 LNHDA and CDR2 SQIVND (reference sequence). The V segment lost 4 bases and the J segment 6 bases; nucleotides outside the gene matches: 5. The CDR3 extends over 14 amino acids. The CDR3 spells CASSRTGGKPEAFF. CDR3 nucleotides: TGTGCCAGTAGTAGGACAGGGGGAAAGCCTGAAGCTTTCTTT.